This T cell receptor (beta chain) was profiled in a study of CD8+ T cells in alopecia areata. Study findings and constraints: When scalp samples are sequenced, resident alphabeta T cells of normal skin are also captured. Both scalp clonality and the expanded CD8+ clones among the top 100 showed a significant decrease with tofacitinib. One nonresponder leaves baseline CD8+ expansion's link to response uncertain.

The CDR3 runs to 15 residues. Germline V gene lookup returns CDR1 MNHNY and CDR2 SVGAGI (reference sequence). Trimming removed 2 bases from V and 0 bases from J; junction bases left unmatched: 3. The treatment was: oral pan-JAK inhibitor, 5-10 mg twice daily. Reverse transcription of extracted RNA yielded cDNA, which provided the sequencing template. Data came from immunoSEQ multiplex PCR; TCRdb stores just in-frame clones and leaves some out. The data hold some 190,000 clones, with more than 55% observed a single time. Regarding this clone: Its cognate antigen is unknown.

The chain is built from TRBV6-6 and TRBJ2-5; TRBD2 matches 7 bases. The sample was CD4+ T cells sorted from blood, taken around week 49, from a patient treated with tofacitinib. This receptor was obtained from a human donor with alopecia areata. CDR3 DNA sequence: TGTGCCAGCAGTTACCAGCGGGGCCACCAAGAGACCCAGTACTTC. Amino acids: CASSYQRGHQETQYF.